This T cell receptor (beta chain) is from a study of T cells after yellow fever vaccination. In this sample, this clonotype turned up a few times. MiXCR, applied by TCRdb to the 5' RACE reads, yields one record per CDR3 protein. Among about 580,000 distinct CDR3 sequences listed, about a sixth were seen once. The CDR3 covers 14 residues. Between the trimmed V and J ends, which lost 2 bases and 0 bases, there was a span of 6 bases. The V gene is TRBV12-3 or TRBV12-4, the J gene TRBJ2-3; D is unresolved. The material sequenced was PBMCs, taken around 5 days after the first yellow fever vaccination. The sequence derives from a man aged 18 to 29 who received the YFV17D yellow fever vaccine. The CDR3 reads CASSLMISTDTQYF. The CDR3 DNA follows: TGTGCCAGCAGTTTAATGATCAGCACAGATACGCAGTATTTT.